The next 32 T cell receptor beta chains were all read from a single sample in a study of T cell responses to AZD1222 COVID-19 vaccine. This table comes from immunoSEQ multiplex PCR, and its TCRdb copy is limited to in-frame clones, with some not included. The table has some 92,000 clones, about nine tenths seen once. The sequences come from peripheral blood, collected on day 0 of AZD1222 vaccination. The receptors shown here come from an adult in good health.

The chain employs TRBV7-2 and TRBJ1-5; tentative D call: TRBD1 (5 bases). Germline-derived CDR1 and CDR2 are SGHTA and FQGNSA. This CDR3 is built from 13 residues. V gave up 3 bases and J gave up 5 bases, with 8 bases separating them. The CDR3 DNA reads TGTGCCAGCAGCTTCCAGGGACATCAGCCCCAGCATTTT. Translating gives CASSFQGHQPQHF.

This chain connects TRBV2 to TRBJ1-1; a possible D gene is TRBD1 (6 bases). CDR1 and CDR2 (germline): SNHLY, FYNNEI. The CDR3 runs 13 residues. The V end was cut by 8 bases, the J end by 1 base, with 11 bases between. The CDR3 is CASSTGKNTEAFF. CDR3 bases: TGTGCCAGCTCGACAGGAAAGAACACTGAAGCTTTCTTT.

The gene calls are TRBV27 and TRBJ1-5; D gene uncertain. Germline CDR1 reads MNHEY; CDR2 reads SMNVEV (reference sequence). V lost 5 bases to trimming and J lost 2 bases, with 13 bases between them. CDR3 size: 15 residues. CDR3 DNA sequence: TGTGCCAGCAGTCGAAAGGGAGGAGGCAATCAGCCCCAGCATTTT. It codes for CASSRKGGGNQPQHF.

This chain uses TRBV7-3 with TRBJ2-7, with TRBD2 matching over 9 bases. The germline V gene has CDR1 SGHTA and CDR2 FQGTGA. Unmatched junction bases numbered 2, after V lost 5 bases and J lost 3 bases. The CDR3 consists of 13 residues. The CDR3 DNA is TGTGCCAGCAGCCCAGCGGGGGGCTACGAGCAGTACTTC. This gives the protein CASSPAGGYEQYF.

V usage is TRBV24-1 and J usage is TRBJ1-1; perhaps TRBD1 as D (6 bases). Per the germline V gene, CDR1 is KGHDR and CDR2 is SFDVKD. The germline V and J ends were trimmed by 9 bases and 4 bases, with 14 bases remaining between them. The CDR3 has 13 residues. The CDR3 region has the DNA TGTGCCACCTCACTACAGGGTATCACTGAAGCTTTCTTT. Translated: CATSLQGITEAFF.

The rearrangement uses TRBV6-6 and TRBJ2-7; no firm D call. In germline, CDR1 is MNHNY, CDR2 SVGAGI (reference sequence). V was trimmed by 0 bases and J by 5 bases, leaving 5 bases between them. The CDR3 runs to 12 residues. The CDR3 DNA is TGTGCCAGCAGTTACTCGATACACGAGCAGTACTTC. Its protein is CASSYSIHEQYF.

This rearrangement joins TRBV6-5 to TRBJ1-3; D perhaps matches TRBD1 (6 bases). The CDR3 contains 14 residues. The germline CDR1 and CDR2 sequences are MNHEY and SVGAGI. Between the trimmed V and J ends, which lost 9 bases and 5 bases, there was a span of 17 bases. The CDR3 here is CASSPGHGRNTIYF. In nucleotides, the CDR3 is TGTGCCAGTTCGCCGGGACACGGGAGAAACACCATATATTTT.

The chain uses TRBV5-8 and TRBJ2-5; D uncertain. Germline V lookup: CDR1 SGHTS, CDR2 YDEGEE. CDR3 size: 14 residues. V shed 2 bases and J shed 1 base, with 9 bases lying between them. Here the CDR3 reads CASSFLGIQETQYF. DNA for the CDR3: TGTGCCAGCAGCTTTCTGGGGATCCAAGAGACCCAGTACTTC.

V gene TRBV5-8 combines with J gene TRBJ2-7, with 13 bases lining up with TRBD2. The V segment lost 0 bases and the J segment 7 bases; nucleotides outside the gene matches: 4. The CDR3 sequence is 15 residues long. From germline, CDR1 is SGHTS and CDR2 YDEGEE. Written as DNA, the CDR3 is TGTGCCAGCAGCTTGGTACTAGCGGGAGGGCAAGAGCAGTACTTC. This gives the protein CASSLVLAGGQEQYF.

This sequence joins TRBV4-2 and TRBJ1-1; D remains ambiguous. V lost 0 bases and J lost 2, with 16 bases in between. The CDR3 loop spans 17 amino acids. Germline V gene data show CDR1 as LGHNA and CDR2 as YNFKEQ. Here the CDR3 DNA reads TGTGCCAGCAGCCAAGATAGTTTTAGACACCTAAACACTGAAGCTTTCTTT. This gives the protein CASSQDSFRHLNTEAFF.

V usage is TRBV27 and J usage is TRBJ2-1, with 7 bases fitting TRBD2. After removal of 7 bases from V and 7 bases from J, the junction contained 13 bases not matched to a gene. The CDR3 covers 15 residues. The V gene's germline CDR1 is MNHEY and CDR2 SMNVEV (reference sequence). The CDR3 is CASTPRREQKNEQFF. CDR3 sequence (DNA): TGTGCCAGCACCCCCCGGCGGGAGCAGAAAAATGAGCAGTTCTTC.

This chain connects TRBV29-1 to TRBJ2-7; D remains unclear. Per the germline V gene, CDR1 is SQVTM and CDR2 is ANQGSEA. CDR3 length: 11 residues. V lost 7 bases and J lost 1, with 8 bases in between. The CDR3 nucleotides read TGCAGCGCTGCGAAATCCTACGAGCAGTACTTC. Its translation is CSAAKSYEQYF.

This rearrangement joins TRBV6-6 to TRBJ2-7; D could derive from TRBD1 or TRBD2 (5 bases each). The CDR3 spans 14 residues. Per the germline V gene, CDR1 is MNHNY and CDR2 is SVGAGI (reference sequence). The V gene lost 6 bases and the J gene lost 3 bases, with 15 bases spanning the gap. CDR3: CASSNRGRNYEQYF. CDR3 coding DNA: TGTGCCAGCAGCAATAGGGGACGGAACTACGAGCAGTACTTC.

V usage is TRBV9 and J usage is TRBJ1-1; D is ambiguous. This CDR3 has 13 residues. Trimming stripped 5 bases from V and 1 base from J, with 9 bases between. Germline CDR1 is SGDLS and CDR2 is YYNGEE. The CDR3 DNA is TGTGCCAGCAGTGCATCCGGGAACACTGAAGCTTTCTTT. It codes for CASSASGNTEAFF. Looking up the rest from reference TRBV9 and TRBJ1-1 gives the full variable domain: DSGVTQTPKHLITATGQRVTLRCSPRSGDLSVYWYQQSLDQGLQFLIQYYNGEERAKGNILERFSAQQFPDLHSELNLSSLELGDSALYFCASSASGNTEAFFGQGTRLTVV.

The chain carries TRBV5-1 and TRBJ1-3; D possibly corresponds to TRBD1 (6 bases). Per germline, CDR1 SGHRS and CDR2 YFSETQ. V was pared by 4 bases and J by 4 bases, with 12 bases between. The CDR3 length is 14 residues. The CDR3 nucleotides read TGCGCCAGCAGCAAACAGGGTCCGGGAAACACCATATATTTT. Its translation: CASSKQGPGNTIYF. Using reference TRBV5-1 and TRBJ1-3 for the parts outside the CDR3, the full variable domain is KAGVTQTPRYLIKTRGQQVTLSCSPISGHRSVSWYQQTPGQGLQFLFEYFSETQRNKGNFPGRFSGRQFSNSRSEMNVSTLELGDSALYLCASSKQGPGNTIYFGEGSWLTVV.

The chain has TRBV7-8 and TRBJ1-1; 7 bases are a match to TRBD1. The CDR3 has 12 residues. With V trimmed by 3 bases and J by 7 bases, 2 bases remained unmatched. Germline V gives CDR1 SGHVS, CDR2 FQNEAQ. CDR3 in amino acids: CASSFTGDEAFF. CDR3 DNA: TGTGCCAGCAGCTTTACAGGGGATGAAGCTTTCTTT.

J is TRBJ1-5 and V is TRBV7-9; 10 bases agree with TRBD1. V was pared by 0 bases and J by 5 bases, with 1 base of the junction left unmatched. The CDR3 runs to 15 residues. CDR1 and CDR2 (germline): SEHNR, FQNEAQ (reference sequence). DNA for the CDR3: TGTGCCAGCAGCTTAGCCGGGACAGGGGATCAGCCCCAGCATTTT. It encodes CASSLAGTGDQPQHF.

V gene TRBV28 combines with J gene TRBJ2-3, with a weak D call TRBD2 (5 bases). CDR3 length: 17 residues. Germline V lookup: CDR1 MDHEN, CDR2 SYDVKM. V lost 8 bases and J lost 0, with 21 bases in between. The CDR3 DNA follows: TGTGCCAGCGGGCCTGCGTTGGAGGACCCTAGCACAGATACGCAGTATTTT. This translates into CASGPALEDPSTDTQYF.

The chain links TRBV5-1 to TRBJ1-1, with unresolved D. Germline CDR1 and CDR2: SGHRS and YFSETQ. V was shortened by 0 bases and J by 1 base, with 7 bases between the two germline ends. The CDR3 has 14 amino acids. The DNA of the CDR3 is TGCGCCAGCAGCTTGGTTCCGGAGAACACTGAAGCTTTCTTT. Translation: CASSLVPENTEAFF.

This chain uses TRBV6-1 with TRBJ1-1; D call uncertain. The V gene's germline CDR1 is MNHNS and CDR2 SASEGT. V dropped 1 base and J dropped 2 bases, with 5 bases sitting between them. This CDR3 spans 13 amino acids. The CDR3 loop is CASSEVSNTEAFF. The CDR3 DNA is TGTGCCAGCAGTGAAGTATCAAACACTGAAGCTTTCTTT.

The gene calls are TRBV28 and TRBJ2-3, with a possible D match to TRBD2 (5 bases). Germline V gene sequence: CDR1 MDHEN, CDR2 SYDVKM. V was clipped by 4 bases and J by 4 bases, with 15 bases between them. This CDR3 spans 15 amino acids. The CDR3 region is CASSSQSTGADTQYF. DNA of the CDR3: TGTGCCAGCAGTTCCCAGTCGACCGGGGCAGATACGCAGTATTTT.

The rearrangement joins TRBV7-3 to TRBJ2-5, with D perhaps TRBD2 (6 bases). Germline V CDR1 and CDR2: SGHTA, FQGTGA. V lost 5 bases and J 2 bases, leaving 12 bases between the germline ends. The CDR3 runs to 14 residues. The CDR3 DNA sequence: TGTGCCAGCAGCCGCGGGACTCCGCAAGAGACCCAGTACTTC. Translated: CASSRGTPQETQYF.

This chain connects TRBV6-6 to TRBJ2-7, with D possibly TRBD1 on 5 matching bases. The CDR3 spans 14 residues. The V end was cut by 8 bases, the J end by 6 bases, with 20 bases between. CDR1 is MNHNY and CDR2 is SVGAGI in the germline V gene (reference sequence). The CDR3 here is CASGLRQSSGEQYF. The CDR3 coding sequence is TGTGCCAGCGGCCTCCGACAGAGCTCGGGCGAGCAGTACTTC.

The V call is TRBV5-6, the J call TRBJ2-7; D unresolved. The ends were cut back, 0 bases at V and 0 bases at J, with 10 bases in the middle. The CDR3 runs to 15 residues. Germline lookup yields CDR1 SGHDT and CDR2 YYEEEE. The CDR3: CASSLAPESSYEQYF. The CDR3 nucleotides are TGTGCCAGCAGCTTGGCTCCGGAGAGCTCCTACGAGCAGTACTTC.

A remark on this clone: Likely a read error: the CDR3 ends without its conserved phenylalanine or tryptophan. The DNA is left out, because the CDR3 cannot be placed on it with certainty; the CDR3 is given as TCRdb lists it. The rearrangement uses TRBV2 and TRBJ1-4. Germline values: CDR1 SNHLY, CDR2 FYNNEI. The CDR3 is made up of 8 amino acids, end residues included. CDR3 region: CASSEGGA.

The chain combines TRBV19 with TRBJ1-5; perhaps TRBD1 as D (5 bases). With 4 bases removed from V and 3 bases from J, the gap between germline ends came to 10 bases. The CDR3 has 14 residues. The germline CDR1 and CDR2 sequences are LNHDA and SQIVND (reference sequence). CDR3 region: CASSRGRFNQPQHF. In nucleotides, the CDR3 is TGTGCCAGTAGTAGGGGCAGGTTCAATCAGCCCCAGCATTTT.

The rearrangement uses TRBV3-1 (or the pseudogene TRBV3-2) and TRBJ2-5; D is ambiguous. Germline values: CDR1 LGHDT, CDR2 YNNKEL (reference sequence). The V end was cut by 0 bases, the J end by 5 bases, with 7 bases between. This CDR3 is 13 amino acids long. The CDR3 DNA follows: TGTGCCAGCAGCCAAGACACGGTGGAGACCCAGTACTTC. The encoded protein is CASSQDTVETQYF.

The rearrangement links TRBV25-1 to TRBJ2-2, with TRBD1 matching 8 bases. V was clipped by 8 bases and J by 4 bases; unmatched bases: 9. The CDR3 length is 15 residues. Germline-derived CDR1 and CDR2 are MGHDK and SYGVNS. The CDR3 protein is CASLTGGIGTGELFF. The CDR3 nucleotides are TGTGCCAGCCTTACAGGGGGGATTGGCACCGGGGAGCTGTTTTTT.

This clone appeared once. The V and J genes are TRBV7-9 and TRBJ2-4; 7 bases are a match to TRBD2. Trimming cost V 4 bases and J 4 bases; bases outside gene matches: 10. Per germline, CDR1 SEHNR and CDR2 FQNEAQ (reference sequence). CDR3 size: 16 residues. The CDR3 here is CASSSPPGREKNIQYF. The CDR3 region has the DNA TGTGCCAGCAGCTCCCCGCCAGGGAGGGAGAAAAACATTCAGTACTTC. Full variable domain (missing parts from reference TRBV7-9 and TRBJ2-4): DTGVSQNPRHKITKRGQNVTFRCDPISEHNRLYWYRQTLGQGPEFLTYFQNEAQLEKSRLLSDRFSAERPKGSFSTLEIQRTEQGDSAMYLCASSSPPGREKNIQYFGAGTRLSVL.

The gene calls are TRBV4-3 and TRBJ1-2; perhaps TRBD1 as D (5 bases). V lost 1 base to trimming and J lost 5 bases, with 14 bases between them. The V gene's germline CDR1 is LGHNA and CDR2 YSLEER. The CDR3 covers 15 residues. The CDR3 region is CASSQGTSRQYGYTF. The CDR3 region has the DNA TGCGCCAGCAGCCAAGGGACATCCCGGCAGTATGGCTACACCTTC.

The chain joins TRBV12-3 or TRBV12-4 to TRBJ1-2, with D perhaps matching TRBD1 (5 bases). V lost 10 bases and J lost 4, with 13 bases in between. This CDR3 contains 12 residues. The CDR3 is CAIVITGYGYTF. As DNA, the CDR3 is TGTGCCATCGTTATCACAGGCTATGGCTACACCTTC.

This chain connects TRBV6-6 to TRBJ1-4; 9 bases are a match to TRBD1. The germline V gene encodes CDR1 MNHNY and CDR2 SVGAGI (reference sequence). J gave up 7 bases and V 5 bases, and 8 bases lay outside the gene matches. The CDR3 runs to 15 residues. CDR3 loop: CASSPYRGPGEKLFF. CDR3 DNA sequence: TGTGCCAGCAGTCCCTACAGGGGGCCTGGTGAAAAACTGTTTTTT.